The text below deals with one T cell receptor (beta chain). Its specificity is unknown. This sample is drawn from a study of shared clonotypes between healthy human individuals. Study outcomes and limitations: Since donors were few, the genetic and exposure-history diversity represented was limited.

Profiling relied on immunoSEQ multiplex PCR, and the TCRdb table lists in-frame clones only, not all of them. The table lists approximately 500,000 clones, roughly 79% of them singletons. This CDR3 is built from 16 residues. V lost 6 bases, J lost 0 bases, and 17 bases lay in between. Germline loops: CDR1 KGHSH, CDR2 LQKENI. V gene TRBV18 combines with J gene TRBJ1-1; maybe TRBD1 (5 bases). The sequencing input was PBMCs. The receptor was derived from a woman aged 40 to 55 in good health. Some clones in this sample may be carry-over from other donors' samples. The chain's CDR3 is CASSPDTGRMNTEAFF. The DNA of the CDR3 is TGTGCCAGCTCCCCAGACACGGGGCGCATGAACACTGAAGCTTTCTTT.